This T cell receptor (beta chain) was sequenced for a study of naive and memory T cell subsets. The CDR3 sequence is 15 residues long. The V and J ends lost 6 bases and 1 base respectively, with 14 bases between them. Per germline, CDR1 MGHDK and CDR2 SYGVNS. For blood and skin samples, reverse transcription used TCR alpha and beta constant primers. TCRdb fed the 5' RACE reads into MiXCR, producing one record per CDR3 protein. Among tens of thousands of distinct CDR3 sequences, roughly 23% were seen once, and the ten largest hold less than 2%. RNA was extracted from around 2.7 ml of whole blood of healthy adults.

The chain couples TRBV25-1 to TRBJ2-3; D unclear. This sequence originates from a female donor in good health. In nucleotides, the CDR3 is TGTGCCAGCAGCATAAGTGAGGCTGGCACAGATACGCAGTATTTT. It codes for CASSISEAGTDTQYF.